The 12 T cell receptor beta chains presented below share a single source sample, sequenced in a study of T cell responses to AZD1222 COVID-19 vaccine. Profiled with immunoSEQ multiplex PCR; TCRdb holds only in-frame clones, not every one. The sample consists of 130,000 or so clones, approximately 90% of them appearing once. Source: peripheral blood, taken on day 0 of MenACWY control vaccination. The source is an adult in good health.

The chain employs TRBV12-3 or TRBV12-4 and TRBJ1-1; D gene uncertain. This CDR3 region has 11 residues. The V end was cut by 7 bases, the J end by 0 bases, with 3 bases between. The CDR3 region is CASILNTEAFF. The CDR3 coding sequence is TGTGCCAGCATTCTGAACACTGAAGCTTTCTTT.

This clone came up once. V gene TRBV27 combines with J gene TRBJ1-5, with 9 nucleotides matching TRBD1. The germline CDR1 and CDR2 sequences are MNHEY and SMNVEV (reference sequence). J lost 6 bases, V lost 8 bases, and 11 bases had no gene match. This CDR3 region has 15 residues. The CDR3 protein is CASGPQGAGAQPQHF. DNA for the CDR3: TGTGCCAGCGGACCACAGGGGGCAGGCGCTCAGCCCCAGCATTTT.

This chain connects TRBV5-4 to TRBJ2-5; 10 nucleotides agree with TRBD2. CDR3 length equals 16 residues. CDR1 is SGHNT and CDR2 is YYREEE in the germline V gene (reference sequence). Unmatched junction bases numbered 11, after V lost 3 bases and J lost 6 bases. The DNA of the CDR3 is TGTGCCAGCAGCTCTGGGGCTAGCGGGAGTCAGAAGACCCAGTACTTC. As protein: CASSSGASGSQKTQYF.

This rearrangement joins TRBV27 to TRBJ2-1; no firm D call. The CDR3 is 13 residues long. Trimming took off 8 bases at V and 5 bases at J, with 13 bases between the two ends. Germline V gene sequence: CDR1 MNHEY, CDR2 SMNVEV (reference sequence). The CDR3, as DNA: TGTGCCAGCCGGAAGGCGGTTAACAATGAGCAGTTCTTC. It yields the protein CASRKAVNNEQFF.

J is TRBJ2-7 and V is TRBV27; possibly TRBD2 for D (7 bases). The germline CDR1 and CDR2 sequences are MNHEY and SMNVEV (reference sequence). V was shortened by 2 bases and J by 3 bases, with 11 bases between the two germline ends. This CDR3 contains 14 residues. In DNA, the CDR3 is TGTGCCAGCAGTTTAGGCGGGGGACACTACGAGCAGTACTTC. Residues: CASSLGGGHYEQYF.

This clone has a handful of counts. This chain joins TRBV11-3 and TRBJ2-7; 8 nucleotides agree with TRBD2. CDR1 SGHNT and CDR2 YENEEA come from the germline V gene. The length of the CDR3 is 15 residues. The V gene end was trimmed by 5 bases and the J gene end by 2 bases; junction bases not matched to a gene: 8. CDR3 sequence reads: CASSRDLAGTYEQYF. For the CDR3, the DNA is TGTGCCAGCAGCCGCGATCTAGCGGGCACCTACGAGCAGTACTTC.

The chain is built from TRBV11-1 and TRBJ1-1; TRBD1 is a possible D gene (5 bases). The CDR3 sequence is 15 residues long. Trimming pared 1 base from V and 2 bases from J, leaving 11 bases between. Germline-derived CDR1 and CDR2 are SGHAT and FQDESV (reference sequence). The CDR3 DNA reads as TGTGCCAGCAGCTTAGTGGGGACGGTTAACACTGAAGCTTTCTTT. Residues: CASSLVGTVNTEAFF.

The genes are TRBV27 and TRBJ1-1; 12 bases align to TRBD1. Unmatched junction bases numbered 3, after V lost 3 bases and J lost 1 base. CDR1 is MNHEY and CDR2 is SMNVEV in the germline V gene (reference sequence). The CDR3 contains 16 residues. DNA of the CDR3: TGTGCCAGCAGTTTCGTGGGACAGGGGGCGAACACTGAAGCTTTCTTT. As protein: CASSFVGQGANTEAFF.

The chain has TRBV10-3 and TRBJ1-3; 8 bases match TRBD1. Germline CDR1 ENHRY, CDR2 SYGVKD. The CDR3 contains 16 residues. V gave up 2 bases and J gave up 9 bases; unmatched junction bases: 12. The DNA of the CDR3 is TGTGCCATCAGTGAGCTGGGACAGGTCTACGGGGGCACCATATATTTT. It specifies CAISELGQVYGGTIYF.

This rearrangement joins TRBV6-2 or TRBV6-3 to TRBJ1-2; D is uncertain. The CDR3 loop spans 13 amino acids. Between the trimmed V and J ends, which lost 1 base and 4 bases, there was a span of 7 bases. Germline V gene data show CDR1 as MNHEY and CDR2 as SVGEGT. CDR3 residues: CASSYYAFYGYTF. The CDR3, as DNA: TGTGCCAGCAGTTACTACGCCTTCTATGGCTACACCTTC.

In this sample, this clone turned up a few times. The rearrangement links TRBV7-9 to TRBJ2-3, with a possible D match to TRBD2 (6 bases). Between the trimmed V and J ends, which lost 2 bases and 0 bases, there was a span of 12 bases. The CDR3 has 16 residues. The V gene's germline CDR1 is SEHNR and CDR2 FQNEAQ (reference sequence). The CDR3 region has the DNA TGTGCCAGCAGCTTAATCCCGGGAGCCAGCACAGATACGCAGTATTTT. This gives the protein CASSLIPGASTDTQYF.

In its sample, this clone was seen once. The chain employs TRBV6-1 and TRBJ2-2; D unclear. This CDR3 has 13 amino acids. The V and J ends lost 0 bases and 3 bases respectively, with 2 bases between them. CDR1 MNHNS and CDR2 SASEGT come from the germline V gene. Here the CDR3 reads CASSEAYTGELFF. In DNA, the CDR3 is TGTGCCAGCAGTGAAGCTTACACCGGGGAGCTGTTTTTT.